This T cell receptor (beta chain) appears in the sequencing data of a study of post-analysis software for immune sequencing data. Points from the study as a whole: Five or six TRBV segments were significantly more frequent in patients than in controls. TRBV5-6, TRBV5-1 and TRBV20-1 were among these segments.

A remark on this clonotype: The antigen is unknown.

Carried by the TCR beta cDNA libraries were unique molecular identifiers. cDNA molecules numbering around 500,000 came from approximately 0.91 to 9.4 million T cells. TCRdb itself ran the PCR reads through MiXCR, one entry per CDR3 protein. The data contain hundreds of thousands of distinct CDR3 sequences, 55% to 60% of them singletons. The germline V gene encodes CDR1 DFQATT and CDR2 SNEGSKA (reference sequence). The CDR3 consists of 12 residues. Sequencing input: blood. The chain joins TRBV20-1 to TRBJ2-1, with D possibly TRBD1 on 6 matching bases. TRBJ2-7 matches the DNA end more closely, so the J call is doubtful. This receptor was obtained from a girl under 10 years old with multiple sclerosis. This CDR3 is CSGGRGFCEQYF. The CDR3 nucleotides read TGCAGTGGAGGCAGGGGCTTCTGCGAGCAGTACTTC.